This T cell receptor beta chain was documented in a study of shared clonotypes between healthy human individuals. Regarding the study as a whole: Among the subsets, naive ones generally showed larger estimated richness than memory ones. Shared clonotypes: about 4.6% naive CD4, 3% to 3.5% naive CD8, roughly 2.4% memory CD4, more than 0.3% memory CD8.

Of note for this clone: Its target is unknown.

The length of the CDR3 is 15 residues. Trimming removed 6 bases from V and 3 bases from J; junction bases left unmatched: 6. Germline loops: CDR1 MRHNA, CDR2 SNTAGT. Authors' methods: Filtering differed for immunoSEQ, which gave only junction sequences without quality scores. The repertoire was sequenced with immunoSEQ multiplex PCR; TCRdb's copy has only in-frame clones and lacks some. The V and J calls and clone size come from that table; D and trimming were worked out from the DNA. The sample has more than 400,000 clones, roughly 95% seen once. J is TRBJ2-1 and V is TRBV6-4; 9 nucleotides agree with TRBD2. The TCR comes from a woman younger than 45 in good health. The sequenced sample was naive CD4+ T cells sorted from blood. Subset specified: CD45RA+ positively selected. CDR3 in DNA: TGTGCCAGCAGCAGAGCGGGAGGTGGCTACAATGAGCAGTTCTTC. Its translation is CASSRAGGGYNEQFF.